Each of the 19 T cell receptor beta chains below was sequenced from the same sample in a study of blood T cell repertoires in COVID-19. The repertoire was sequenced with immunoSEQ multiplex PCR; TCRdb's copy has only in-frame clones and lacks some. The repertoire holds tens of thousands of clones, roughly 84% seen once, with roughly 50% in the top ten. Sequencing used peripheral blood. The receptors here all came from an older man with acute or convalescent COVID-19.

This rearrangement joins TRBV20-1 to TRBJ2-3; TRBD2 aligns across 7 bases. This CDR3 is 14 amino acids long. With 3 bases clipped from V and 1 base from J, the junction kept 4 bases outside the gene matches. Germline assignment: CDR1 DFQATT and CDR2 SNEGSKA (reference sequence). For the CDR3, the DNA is TGCAGTGCTAGTAAGCGGGATCGCACAGATACGCAGTATTTT. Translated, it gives CSASKRDRTDTQYF.

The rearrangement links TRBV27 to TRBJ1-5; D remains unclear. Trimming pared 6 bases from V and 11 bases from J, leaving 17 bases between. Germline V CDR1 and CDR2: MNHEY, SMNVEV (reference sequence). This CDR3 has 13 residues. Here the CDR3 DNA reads TGTGCCAGCAGCTTCACCCCTGGCTCAGCCCAGCATTTT. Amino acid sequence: CASSFTPGSAQHF.

The CDR3 loop is CASTTLGAEAFF. The CDR3 nucleotides are TGTGCCAGCACCACGCTAGGCGCTGAAGCTTTCTTT. The V gene is TRBV28, the J gene TRBJ1-1; D remains ambiguous. Germline CDR1 MDHEN, CDR2 SYDVKM. This CDR3 has 12 residues. The germline V and J ends were trimmed by 7 bases and 6 bases, with 12 bases remaining between them.

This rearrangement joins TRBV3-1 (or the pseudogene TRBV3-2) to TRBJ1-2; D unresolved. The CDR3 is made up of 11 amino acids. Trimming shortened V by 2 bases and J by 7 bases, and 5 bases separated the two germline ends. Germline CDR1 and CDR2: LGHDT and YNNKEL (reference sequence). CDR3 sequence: CASSQRGGYTF. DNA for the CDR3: TGTGCCAGCAGCCAACGGGGTGGCTACACCTTC.

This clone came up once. CDR3: CASSPRVAPYNEQFF. CDR3 bases: TGTGCCAGCAGCCCCCGGGTAGCGCCCTACAATGAGCAGTTCTTC. The chain joins TRBV7-3 to TRBJ2-1; weak D call: TRBD2 (5 bases). The V gene's germline CDR1 is SGHTA and CDR2 FQGTGA. Trimming shortened V by 5 bases and J by 2 bases, and 13 bases separated the two germline ends. This CDR3 region has 15 residues.

The CDR3 nucleotides are TGTGCCAGTAGTGTACGACTGGAGGGAGAGGATACGCAGTATTTT. Translating it yields CASSVRLEGEDTQYF. The rearrangement joins TRBV19 to TRBJ2-3; TRBD2 might be the D (6 bases). V was clipped by 5 bases and J by 6 bases, with 18 bases between them. The CDR3 spans 15 residues. CDR1 and CDR2 (germline): LNHDA, SQIVND (reference sequence). Together with reference TRBV19 and TRBJ2-3, the CDR3 gives the full variable domain: DGGITQSPKYLFRKEGQNVTLSCEQNLNHDAMYWYRQDPGQGLRLIYYSQIVNDFQKGDIAEGYSVSREKKESFPLTVTSAQKNPTAFYLCASSVRLEGEDTQYFGPGTRLTVL.

Here the CDR3 reads CASSPRQGGNSPLHF. The CDR3 DNA follows: TGTGCCAGCTCACCCAGACAGGGTGGTAATTCACCCCTCCACTTT. V and J are TRBV18 and TRBJ1-6, with 7 nucleotides matching TRBD1. The CDR3 length is 15 residues. The V gene end was trimmed by 3 bases and the J gene end by 6 bases; junction bases not matched to a gene: 5. The germline V gene encodes CDR1 KGHSH and CDR2 LQKENI.

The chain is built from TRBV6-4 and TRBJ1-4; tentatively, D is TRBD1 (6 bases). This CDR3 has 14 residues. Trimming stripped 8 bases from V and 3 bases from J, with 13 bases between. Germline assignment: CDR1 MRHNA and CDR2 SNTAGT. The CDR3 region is CASLTRTANEKLFF. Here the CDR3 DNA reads TGTGCCAGCCTTACCCGGACAGCTAATGAAAAACTGTTTTTT.

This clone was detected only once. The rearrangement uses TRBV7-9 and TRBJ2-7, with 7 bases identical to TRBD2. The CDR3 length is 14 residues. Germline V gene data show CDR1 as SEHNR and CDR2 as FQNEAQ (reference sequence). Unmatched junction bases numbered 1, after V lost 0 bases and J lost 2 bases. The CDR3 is CASSLASGPYEQYF. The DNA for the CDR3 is TGTGCCAGCAGCTTAGCTAGCGGGCCCTACGAGCAGTACTTC.

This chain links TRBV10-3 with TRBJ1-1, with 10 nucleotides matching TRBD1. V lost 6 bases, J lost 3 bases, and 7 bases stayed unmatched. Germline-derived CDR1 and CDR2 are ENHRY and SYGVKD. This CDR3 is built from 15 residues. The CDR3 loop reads CAIRETGGGDTEAFF. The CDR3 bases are TGTGCCATCAGAGAGACAGGGGGCGGCGACACTGAAGCTTTCTTT.

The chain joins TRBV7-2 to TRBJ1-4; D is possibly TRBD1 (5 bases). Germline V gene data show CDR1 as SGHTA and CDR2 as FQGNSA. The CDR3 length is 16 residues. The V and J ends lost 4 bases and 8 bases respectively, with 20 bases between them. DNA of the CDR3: TGTGCCAGCAGCTCCCCAAAGCCGGGGGGATTGGAAAAACTGTTTTTT. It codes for CASSSPKPGGLEKLFF.

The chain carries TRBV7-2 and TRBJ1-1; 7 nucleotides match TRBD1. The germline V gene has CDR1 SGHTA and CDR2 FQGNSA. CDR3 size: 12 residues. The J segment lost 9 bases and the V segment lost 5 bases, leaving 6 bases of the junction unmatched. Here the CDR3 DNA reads TGTGCCAGCAGCAATCGACAGGGAAAAGCTTTCTTT. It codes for CASSNRQGKAFF.

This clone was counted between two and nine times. CDR3 sequence reads: CASSESGKRGDEQFF. The CDR3 DNA reads TGTGCCAGCAGTGAAAGCGGGAAAAGGGGGGATGAGCAGTTCTTC. This chain uses TRBV6-1 with TRBJ2-1; possibly TRBD2 for D (7 bases). CDR3 length equals 15 residues. V was cut by 2 bases and J by 8 bases, with 16 bases left in between. CDR1 is MNHNS and CDR2 is SASEGT in the germline V gene.

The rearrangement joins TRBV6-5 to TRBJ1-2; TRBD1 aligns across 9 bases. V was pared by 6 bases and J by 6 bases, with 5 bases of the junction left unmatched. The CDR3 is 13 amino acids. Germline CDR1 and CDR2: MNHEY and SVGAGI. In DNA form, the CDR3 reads TGTGCCAGCAGGAGGACAGGGGAACATGGCTACACCTTC. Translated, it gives CASRRTGEHGYTF.

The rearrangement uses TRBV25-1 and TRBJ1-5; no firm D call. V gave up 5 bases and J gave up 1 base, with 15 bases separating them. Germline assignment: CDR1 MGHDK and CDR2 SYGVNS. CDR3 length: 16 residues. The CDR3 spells CASSPAGWSSNQPQHF. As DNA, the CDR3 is TGTGCCAGCAGTCCGGCCGGGTGGAGCAGCAATCAGCCCCAGCATTTT.

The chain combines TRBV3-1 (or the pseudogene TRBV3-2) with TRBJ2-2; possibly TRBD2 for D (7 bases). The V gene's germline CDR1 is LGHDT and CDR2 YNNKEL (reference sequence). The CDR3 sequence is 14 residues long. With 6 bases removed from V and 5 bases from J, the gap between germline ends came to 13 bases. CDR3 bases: TGTGCCAGCAGAGCCGGGGGGCAGACCGGGGAGCTGTTTTTT. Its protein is CASRAGGQTGELFF.

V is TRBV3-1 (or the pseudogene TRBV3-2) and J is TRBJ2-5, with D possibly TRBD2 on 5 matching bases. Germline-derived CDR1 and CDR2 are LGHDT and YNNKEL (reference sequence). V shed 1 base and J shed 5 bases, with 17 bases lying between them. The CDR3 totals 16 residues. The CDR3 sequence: CASSQAPGSPGETQYF. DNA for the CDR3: TGTGCCAGCAGCCAAGCTCCGGGGTCCCCCGGCGAGACCCAGTACTTC.

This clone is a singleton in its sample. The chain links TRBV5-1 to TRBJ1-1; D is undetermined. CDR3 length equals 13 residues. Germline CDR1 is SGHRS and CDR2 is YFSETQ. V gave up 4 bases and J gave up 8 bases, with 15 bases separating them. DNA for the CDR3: TGCGCCAGCAGCCTCAACCGAAACGGGGAAGCTTTCTTT. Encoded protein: CASSLNRNGEAFF.

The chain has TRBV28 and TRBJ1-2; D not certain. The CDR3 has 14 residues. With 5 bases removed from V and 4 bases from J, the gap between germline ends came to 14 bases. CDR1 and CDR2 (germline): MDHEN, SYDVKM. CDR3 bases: TGTGCCAGCAGTCCGCCCGGGGTCGTCTATGGCTACACCTTC. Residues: CASSPPGVVYGYTF.